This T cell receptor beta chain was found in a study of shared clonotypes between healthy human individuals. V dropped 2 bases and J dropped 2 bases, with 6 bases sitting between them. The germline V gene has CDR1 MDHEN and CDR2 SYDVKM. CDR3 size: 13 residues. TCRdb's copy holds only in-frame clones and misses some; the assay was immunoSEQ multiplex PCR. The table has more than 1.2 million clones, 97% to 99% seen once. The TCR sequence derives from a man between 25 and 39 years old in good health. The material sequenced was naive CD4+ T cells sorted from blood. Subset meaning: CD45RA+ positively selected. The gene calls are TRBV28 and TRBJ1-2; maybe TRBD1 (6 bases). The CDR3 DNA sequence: TGTGCCAGCAGTTTAGGGACAAACTATGGCTACACCTTC. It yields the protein CASSLGTNYGYTF.